The TCR beta chain described here comes from a study of CD8 T cells in ankylosing spondylitis. In its sample, this clonotype was seen a few times. Its antigen is as yet unknown. The V gene end was trimmed by 6 bases and the J gene end by 5 bases; junction bases not matched to a gene: 6. The CDR3 has 13 residues. General observations from the study: Ankylosing spondylitis blood appeared to carry a characteristic TCR beta motif of several highly homologous variants. Earlier literature documents some of the motif variants in reactive arthritis synovial fluid and blood. Disease-associated clones were reportedly significantly overrepresented in matched ankylosing spondylitis synovial fluid.

Using quantitative 5'-RACE with molecular barcodes, the authors made TCR beta libraries. TCRdb reprocessed the 5' RACE reads with MiXCR, giving one entry per CDR3 protein. The sample lists about 700,000 distinct CDR3 sequences, about 20% occurring once. The TCR sequence derives from a male donor with ankylosing spondylitis. Sequencing was performed on blood, either unsorted or a sorted T cell fraction (not recorded which). The chain has TRBV12-3 or TRBV12-4 and TRBJ2-7; 8 positions agree with TRBD1. The CDR3 spells CASSLDRADEQYF. The CDR3 DNA follows: TGTGCCAGCAGCCTGGACAGGGCCGACGAGCAGTACTTC.